Listed here are 13 T cell receptor beta chains from one sample, sequenced in a study of T cell changes during pregnancy in multiple sclerosis. Profiled with immunoSEQ multiplex PCR; TCRdb holds only in-frame clones, not every one. The table includes 50,000 to 65,000 clones, around nine tenths detected once. This sample comprised CD8+ T cells from peripheral blood mononuclear cells, obtained before pregnancy. Receptors originate from a female donor with multiple sclerosis, enrolled in a pregnancy study.

The rearrangement joins TRBV27 to TRBJ2-7, with D perhaps TRBD2 (6 bases). The V end lost 3 bases, the J end lost 2 bases, and 11 bases lay between the germline ends. Germline CDR1 is MNHEY and CDR2 is SMNVEV (reference sequence). The CDR3 runs 14 residues. CDR3 DNA sequence: TGTGCCAGCAGTTTTAACCGGGAGCCCTACGAGCAGTACTTC. It translates to CASSFNREPYEQYF.

This clone was seen once. V usage is TRBV9 and J usage is TRBJ2-1; possibly TRBD2 for D (6 bases). The V and J ends lost 0 bases and 7 bases respectively, with 20 bases between them. The germline V gene encodes CDR1 SGDLS and CDR2 YYNGEE. This CDR3 spans 17 amino acids. Here the CDR3 reads CASSVDGQLAGRNEQFF. CDR3 coding DNA: TGTGCCAGCAGCGTAGACGGTCAACTAGCTGGCAGGAATGAGCAGTTCTTC.

The J gene is TRBJ1-6, the V gene TRBV5-4; 8 bases are a match to TRBD1. Trimming removed 2 bases from V and 9 bases from J; junction bases left unmatched: 7. The CDR3 covers 15 residues. The germline CDR1 and CDR2 sequences are SGHNT and YYREEE (reference sequence). CDR3 in amino acids: CASSFRTGGGSPLHF. CDR3 in DNA: TGTGCCAGCAGCTTCAGAACAGGGGGAGGTTCACCCCTCCACTTT.

CDR3 nucleotides: TGTGCCAGCCGGGACAGGGGCCATCCTCCCACTGAAGCTTTCTTT. As protein: CASRDRGHPPTEAFF. The J gene is TRBJ1-1, the V gene TRBV19; TRBD1 agrees at 10 bases. After removal of 9 bases from V and 4 bases from J, the junction contained 11 bases not matched to a gene. The V gene's germline CDR1 is LNHDA and CDR2 SQIVND (reference sequence). The CDR3 length is 15 residues.

The chain has TRBV7-6 and TRBJ1-4; 8 nucleotides match TRBD1. Germline V lookup: CDR1 SGHVS, CDR2 FNYEAQ. The CDR3 contains 15 residues. V lost 1 base, J lost 12 bases, and 10 bases stayed unmatched. As DNA, the CDR3 is TGTGCCAGCAGCTTAGTGCCCCAGGGGGCTGACGAACTGTTTTTT. Its protein is CASSLVPQGADELFF.

V usage is TRBV2 and J usage is TRBJ2-7; 7 bases align to TRBD2. CDR1 is SNHLY and CDR2 is FYNNEI in the germline V gene. V lost 9 bases, J lost 6 bases, and 8 bases stayed unmatched. The CDR3 loop spans 12 amino acids. CDR3 loop: CARGGPRLEQYF. DNA for the CDR3: TGTGCCAGGGGAGGGCCGCGGCTCGAGCAGTACTTC.

The chain has TRBV9 and TRBJ2-7, with D perhaps matching TRBD2 (5 bases). Germline V gives CDR1 SGDLS, CDR2 YYNGEE. The germline V and J ends were trimmed by 0 bases and 4 bases, with 8 bases remaining between them. The CDR3 has 13 residues. CDR3 sequence (DNA): TGTGCCAGCAGCGTAGACGGGGTTTACGAGCAGTACTTC. It codes for CASSVDGVYEQYF.

In its sample, this clone was seen a few times. The chain is built from TRBV9 and TRBJ1-2, with 8 bases aligning to TRBD1. With 2 bases clipped from V and 4 bases from J, the junction kept 4 bases outside the gene matches. The V gene's germline CDR1 is SGDLS and CDR2 YYNGEE. The CDR3 sequence is 14 residues long. As DNA, the CDR3 is TGTGCCAGCAGCGTTTCAGGGGGCCTCTATGGCTACACCTTC. Residues: CASSVSGGLYGYTF.

The rearrangement uses TRBV4-2 and TRBJ2-1, with D possibly matching TRBD2 (6 bases). CDR1 and CDR2 from the germline V gene are LGHNA and YNFKEQ. The CDR3 consists of 16 residues. Trimming stripped 0 bases from V and 2 bases from J, with 11 bases between. CDR3 coding DNA: TGTGCCAGCAGCCAAGAAATAGCGGCCCCCTACAATGAGCAGTTCTTC. This encodes CASSQEIAAPYNEQFF.

In DNA, the CDR3 is TGTGCCATAGGGCCGGGAGGTTGGCAGTACTTC. Amino acid sequence: CAIGPGGWQYF. The chain links TRBV10-3 to TRBJ2-7; 7 bases agree with TRBD2. J lost 9 bases, V lost 9 bases, and 8 bases had no gene match. The CDR3 totals 11 residues. Germline assignment: CDR1 ENHRY and CDR2 SYGVKD.

This clone was picked up one time. The chain recombines TRBV7-9 with TRBJ2-7; TRBD1 matches 8 bases. Germline lookup yields CDR1 SEHNR and CDR2 FQNEAQ (reference sequence). The CDR3 is 14 amino acids. V was pared by 4 bases and J by 0 bases, with 2 bases of the junction left unmatched. The CDR3 is CASSSTGGSYEQYF. The CDR3 nucleotides are TGTGCCAGCAGCTCCACAGGGGGCTCCTACGAGCAGTACTTC.

This clone has only a few counts. The V gene is TRBV9, the J gene TRBJ1-1; TRBD1 matches 10 bases. CDR3 length equals 14 residues. J was trimmed by 9 bases and V by 0 bases; bases with no gene match: 5. The V gene's germline CDR1 is SGDLS and CDR2 YYNGEE. CDR3 sequence (DNA): TGTGCCAGCAGCGTAGAAAGGACAGGGGGTAAAGCTTTCTTT. Translation gives CASSVERTGGKAFF. The whole variable domain, remainder taken from reference TRBV9 and TRBJ1-1, is DSGVTQTPKHLITATGQRVTLRCSPRSGDLSVYWYQQSLDQGLQFLIQYYNGEERAKGNILERFSAQQFPDLHSELNLSSLELGDSALYFCASSVERTGGKAFFGQGTRLTVV.

This clone was observed a handful of times. The V and J genes are TRBV7-9 and TRBJ1-6; the D is unclear. V was pared by 10 bases and J by 5 bases, with 12 bases between. The CDR3 covers 13 residues. Per germline, CDR1 SEHNR and CDR2 FQNEAQ (reference sequence). DNA of the CDR3: TGTGCCACCAACCCGAGCGATAATTCACCCCTCCACTTT. Protein: CATNPSDNSPLHF.